This T cell receptor (beta chain) was retrieved from a study of blood T cell repertoires in COVID-19. Study-wide context: Researchers got acute and convalescent COVID-19 samples from the United States, Italy and Spain. Nucleic acid was either cDNA or gDNA, and it came from T cells, B-cell-depleted T cells, or PBMCs.

Between the trimmed V and J ends, which lost 5 bases and 3 bases, there was a span of 20 bases. The CDR3 has 18 amino acids. The germline gives CDR1 LGHNA, CDR2 YNFKEQ. Per the original methods: The assay estimated nucleated cells by amplifying reference gene primers. The assay was immunoSEQ multiplex PCR, and TCRdb's table has in-frame clones only and misses some. Clonal size and the V and J genes are those of that table, whereas D and trimming came from the DNA. Of about 200,000 clones listed, around 80% were seen once; the top ten hold roughly 10%. Sequenced: peripheral blood. The TCR was taken from an elderly woman with acute or convalescent COVID-19. The J gene is TRBJ1-6, the V gene TRBV4-2, with D perhaps TRBD1 (5 bases). CDR3 residues: CASSSEGNVGDYNSPLHF. DNA for the CDR3: TGTGCCAGCAGCTCGGAGGGGAATGTGGGGGACTATAATTCACCCCTCCACTTT.